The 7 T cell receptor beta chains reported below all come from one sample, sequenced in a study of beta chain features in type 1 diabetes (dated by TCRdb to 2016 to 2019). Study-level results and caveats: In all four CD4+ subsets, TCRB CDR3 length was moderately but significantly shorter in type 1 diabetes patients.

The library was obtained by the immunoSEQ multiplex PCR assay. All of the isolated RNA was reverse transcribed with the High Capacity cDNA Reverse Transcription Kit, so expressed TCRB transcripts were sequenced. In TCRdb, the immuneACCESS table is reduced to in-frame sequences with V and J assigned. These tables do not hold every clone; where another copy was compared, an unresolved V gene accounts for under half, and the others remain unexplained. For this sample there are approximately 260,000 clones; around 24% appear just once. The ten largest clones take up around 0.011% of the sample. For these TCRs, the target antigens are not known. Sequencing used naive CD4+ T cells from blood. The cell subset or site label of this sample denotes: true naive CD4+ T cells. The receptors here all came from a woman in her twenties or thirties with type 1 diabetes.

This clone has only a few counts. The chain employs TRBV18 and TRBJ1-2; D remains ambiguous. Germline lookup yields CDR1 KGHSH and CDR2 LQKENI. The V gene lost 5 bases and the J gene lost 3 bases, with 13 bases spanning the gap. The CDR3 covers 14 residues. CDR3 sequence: CASSSTSLDYGYTF. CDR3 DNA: TGTGCCAGCTCATCGACAAGTTTGGACTATGGCTACACCTTC.

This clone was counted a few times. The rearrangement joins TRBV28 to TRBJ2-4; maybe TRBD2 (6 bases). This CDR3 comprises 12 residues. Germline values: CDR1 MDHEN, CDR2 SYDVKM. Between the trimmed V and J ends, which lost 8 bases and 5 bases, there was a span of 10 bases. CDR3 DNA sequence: TGTGCCAGCCGGGAGTCTGAAAACATTCAGTACTTC. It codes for CASRESENIQYF.

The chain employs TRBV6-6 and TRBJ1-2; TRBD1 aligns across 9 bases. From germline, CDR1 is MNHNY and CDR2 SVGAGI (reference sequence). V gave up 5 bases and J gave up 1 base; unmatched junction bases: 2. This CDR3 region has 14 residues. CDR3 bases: TGTGCCAGCAGTGGGACAGGGAGTAACTATGGCTACACCTTC. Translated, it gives CASSGTGSNYGYTF.

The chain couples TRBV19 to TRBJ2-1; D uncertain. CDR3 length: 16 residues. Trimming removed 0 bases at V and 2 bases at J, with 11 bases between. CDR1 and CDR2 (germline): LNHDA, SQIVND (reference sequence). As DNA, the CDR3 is TGTGCCAGTAGTATAGATCATAAACTACCCTACAATGAGCAGTTCTTC. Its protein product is CASSIDHKLPYNEQFF.

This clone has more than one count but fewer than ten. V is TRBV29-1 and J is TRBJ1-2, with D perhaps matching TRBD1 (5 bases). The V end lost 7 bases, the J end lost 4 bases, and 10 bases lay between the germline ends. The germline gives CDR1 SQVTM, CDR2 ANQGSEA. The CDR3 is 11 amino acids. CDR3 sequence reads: CSAGDSYGYTF. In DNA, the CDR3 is TGCAGCGCCGGCGACAGCTATGGCTACACCTTC.

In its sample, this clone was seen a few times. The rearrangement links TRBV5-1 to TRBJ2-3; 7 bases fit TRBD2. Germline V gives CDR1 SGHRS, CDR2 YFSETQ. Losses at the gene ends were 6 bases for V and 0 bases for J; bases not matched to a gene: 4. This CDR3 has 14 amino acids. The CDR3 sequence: CASTGGGSTDTQYF. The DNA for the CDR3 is TGCGCCAGCACCGGCGGGGGTAGCACAGATACGCAGTATTTT.

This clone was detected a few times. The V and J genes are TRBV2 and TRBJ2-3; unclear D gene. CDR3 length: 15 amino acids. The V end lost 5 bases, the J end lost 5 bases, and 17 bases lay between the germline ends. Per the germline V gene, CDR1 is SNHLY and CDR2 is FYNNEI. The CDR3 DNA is TGTGCCAGCAGTCCCCATCTAGGAAGTGAAGATACGCAGTATTTT. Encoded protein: CASSPHLGSEDTQYF.